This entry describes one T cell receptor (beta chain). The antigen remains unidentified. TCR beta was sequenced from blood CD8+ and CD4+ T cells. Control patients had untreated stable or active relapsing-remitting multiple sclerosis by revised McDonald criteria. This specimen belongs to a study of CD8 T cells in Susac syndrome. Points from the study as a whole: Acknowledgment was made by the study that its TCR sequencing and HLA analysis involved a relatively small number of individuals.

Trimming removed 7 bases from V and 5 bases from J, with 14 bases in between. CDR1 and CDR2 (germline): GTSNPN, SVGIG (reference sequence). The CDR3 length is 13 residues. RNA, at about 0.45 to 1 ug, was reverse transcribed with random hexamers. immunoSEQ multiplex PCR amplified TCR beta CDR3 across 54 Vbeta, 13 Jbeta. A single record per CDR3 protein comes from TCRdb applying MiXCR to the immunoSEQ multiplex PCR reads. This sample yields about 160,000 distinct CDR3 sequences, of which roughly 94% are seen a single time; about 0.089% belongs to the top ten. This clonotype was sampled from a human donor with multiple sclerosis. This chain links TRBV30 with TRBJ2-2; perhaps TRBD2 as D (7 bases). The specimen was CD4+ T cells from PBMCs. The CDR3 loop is CASRGGETGELFF. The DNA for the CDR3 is TGTGCCTCCAGGGGAGGGGAGACCGGGGAGCTGTTTTTT.